This entry is about one TCR beta chain. The antigen is undetermined. The CDR3 length is 13 residues. Germline-derived CDR1 and CDR2 are SNHLY and FYNNEI. Trimming cost V 4 bases and J 3 bases, with 10 bases left between them. This entry belongs to a study of shared clonotypes between healthy human individuals. The study's findings and limits: Rarefaction demonstrated incomplete sorted-subset sequencing despite large depth.

Genomic DNA of every subset was divided equally among multiple immunoSEQ plates. Tens of thousands of T cell genomes (roughly 0.2 ug DNA) went into each sorted-subset replicate. The table came from immunoSEQ multiplex PCR; TCRdb's copy has only in-frame clones and leaves some out. The sample shows roughly 550,000 clones, about 95% of them seen only once. Naive CD8 cells were CD45RO-negative, positively selected for CCR7, excluding terminally differentiated effector memory CD45RA+ cells. This receptor was obtained from a woman in her 30s in good health. This chain connects TRBV2 to TRBJ2-7; D unresolved. The sequenced material came from naive CD8+ T cells sorted from blood. The CDR3: CASSAGRSYEQYF. Written as DNA, the CDR3 is TGTGCCAGCAGTGCTGGTCGTAGCTACGAGCAGTACTTC.